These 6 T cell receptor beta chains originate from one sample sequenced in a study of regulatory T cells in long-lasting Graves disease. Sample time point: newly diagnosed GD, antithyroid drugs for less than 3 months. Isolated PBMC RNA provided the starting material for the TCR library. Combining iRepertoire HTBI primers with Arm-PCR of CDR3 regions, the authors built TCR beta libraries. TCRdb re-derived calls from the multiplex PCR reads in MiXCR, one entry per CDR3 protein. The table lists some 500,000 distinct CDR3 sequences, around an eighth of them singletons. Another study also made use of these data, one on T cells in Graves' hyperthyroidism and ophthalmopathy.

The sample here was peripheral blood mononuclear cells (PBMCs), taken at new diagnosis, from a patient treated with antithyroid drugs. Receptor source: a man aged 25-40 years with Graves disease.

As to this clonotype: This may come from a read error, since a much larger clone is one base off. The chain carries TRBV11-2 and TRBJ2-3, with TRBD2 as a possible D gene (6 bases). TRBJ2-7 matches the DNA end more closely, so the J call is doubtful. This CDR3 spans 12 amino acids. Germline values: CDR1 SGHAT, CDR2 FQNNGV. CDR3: CASSHGGREQYF. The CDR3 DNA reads TGTGCCAGCAGCCACGGGGGACGCGAGCAGTACTTC.

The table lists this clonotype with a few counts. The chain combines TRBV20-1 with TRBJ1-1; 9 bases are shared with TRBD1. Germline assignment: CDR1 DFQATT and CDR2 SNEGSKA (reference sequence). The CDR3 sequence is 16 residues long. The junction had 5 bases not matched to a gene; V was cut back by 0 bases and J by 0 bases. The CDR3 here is CSARDWDRVMNTEAFF. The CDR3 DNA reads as TGCAGTGCTAGAGATTGGGACAGGGTCATGAACACTGAAGCTTTCTTT.

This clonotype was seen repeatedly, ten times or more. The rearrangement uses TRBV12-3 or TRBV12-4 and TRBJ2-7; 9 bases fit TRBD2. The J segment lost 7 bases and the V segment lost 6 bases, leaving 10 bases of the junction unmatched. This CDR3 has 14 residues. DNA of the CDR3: TGTGCCAGCAGGGGGAGTAGCGGGAGATCGGAGCAGTACTTC. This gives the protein CASRGSSGRSEQYF.

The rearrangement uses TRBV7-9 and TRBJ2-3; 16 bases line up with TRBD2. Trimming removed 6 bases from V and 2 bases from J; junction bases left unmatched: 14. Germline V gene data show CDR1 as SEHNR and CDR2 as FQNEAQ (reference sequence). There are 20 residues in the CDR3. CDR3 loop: CASRPGLAGGPASNTDTQYF. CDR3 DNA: TGTGCCAGCAGACCGGGACTAGCGGGAGGGCCGGCCTCGAACACAGATACGCAGTATTTT.

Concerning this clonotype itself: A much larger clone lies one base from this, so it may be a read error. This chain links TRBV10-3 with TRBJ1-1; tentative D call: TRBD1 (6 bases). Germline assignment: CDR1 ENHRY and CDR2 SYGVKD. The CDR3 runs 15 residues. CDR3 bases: TGTGCCATCAGTGAGTCGAAAAGGGGGAACACTGAAGCTTCCTTT. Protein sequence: CAISESKRGNTEASF.

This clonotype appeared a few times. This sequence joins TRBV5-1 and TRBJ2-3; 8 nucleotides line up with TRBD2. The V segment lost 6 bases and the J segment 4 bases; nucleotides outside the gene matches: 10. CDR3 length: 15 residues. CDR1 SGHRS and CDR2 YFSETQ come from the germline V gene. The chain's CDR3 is CASIRDTGGPDTQYF. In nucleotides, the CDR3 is TGCGCCAGCATTCGGGATACGGGAGGGCCAGATACGCAGTATTTT.